This TCR beta chain derives from a study of blood T cell repertoires in COVID-19. This table comes from immunoSEQ multiplex PCR, and its TCRdb copy is limited to in-frame clones, with some not included. The sample shows about 160,000 clones, approximately 82% of them seen only once. The V gene lost 7 bases and the J gene lost 8 bases, with 17 bases spanning the gap. CDR1 SGHVS and CDR2 FNYEAQ come from the germline V gene. This CDR3 is 13 amino acids long. This clonotype originated in a woman aged 40 to 50 with COVID-19, enrolled during active disease. Material for sequencing was peripheral blood. The chain carries TRBV7-6 and TRBJ1-1; the D is unclear. The CDR3 region is CASNQYRRSEAFF. The CDR3 nucleotides read TGTGCCAGCAACCAGTACCGGAGATCCGAAGCTTTCTTT.